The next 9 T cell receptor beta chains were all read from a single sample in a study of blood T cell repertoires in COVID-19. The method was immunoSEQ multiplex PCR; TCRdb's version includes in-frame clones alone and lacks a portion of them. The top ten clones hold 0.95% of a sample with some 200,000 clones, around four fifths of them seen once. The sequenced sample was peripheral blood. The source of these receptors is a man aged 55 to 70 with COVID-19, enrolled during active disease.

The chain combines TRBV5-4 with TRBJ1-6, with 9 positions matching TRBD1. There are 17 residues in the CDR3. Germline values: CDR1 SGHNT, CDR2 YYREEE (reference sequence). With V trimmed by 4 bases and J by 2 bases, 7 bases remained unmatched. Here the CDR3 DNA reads TGTGCCAGCAGCCTGGGACAGGGCTTTCCCTATAATTCACCCCTCCACTTT. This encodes CASSLGQGFPYNSPLHF.

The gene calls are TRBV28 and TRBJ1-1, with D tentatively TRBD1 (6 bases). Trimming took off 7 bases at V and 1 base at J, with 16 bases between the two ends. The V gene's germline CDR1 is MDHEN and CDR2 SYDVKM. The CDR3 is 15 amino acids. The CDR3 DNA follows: TGTGCCAGCACCCGCGGGGGACAAACGAACACTGAAGCTTTCTTT. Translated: CASTRGGQTNTEAFF.

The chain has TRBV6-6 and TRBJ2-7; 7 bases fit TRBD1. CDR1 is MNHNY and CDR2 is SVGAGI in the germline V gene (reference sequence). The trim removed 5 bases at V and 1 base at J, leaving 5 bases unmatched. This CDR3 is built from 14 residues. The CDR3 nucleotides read TGTGCCAGCAGTAGGACAGGTAAATCCTACGAGCAGTACTTC. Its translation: CASSRTGKSYEQYF.

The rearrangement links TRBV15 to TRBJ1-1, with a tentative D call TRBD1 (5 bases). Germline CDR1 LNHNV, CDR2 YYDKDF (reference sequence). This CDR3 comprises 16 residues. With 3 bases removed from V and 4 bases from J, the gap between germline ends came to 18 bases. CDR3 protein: CATSRRRWGDGTEAFF. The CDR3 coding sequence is TGTGCCACCAGCAGGCGGCGGTGGGGCGACGGCACTGAAGCTTTCTTT.

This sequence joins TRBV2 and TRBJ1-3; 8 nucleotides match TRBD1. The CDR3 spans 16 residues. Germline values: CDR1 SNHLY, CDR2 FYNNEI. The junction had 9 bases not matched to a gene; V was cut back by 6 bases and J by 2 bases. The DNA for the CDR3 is TGTGCCAGCAGCGCACAGGGACAGGCGGCTGGAAACACCATATATTTT. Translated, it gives CASSAQGQAAGNTIYF.

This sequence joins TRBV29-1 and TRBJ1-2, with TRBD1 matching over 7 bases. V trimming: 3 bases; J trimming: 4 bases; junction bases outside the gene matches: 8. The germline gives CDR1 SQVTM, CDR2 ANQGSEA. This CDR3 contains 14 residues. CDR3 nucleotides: TGCAGCGTTGATTCACAGGGGCTCGGCTATGGCTACACCTTC. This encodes CSVDSQGLGYGYTF.

CDR3 sequence: CASSLDRGTDTQYF. The CDR3 DNA reads TGCGCCAGCAGCCTGGACAGGGGCACAGATACGCAGTATTTT. The V gene is TRBV4-1, the J gene TRBJ2-3, with TRBD1 identical over 8 bases. The V segment lost 4 bases and the J segment 1 base; nucleotides outside the gene matches: 1. This CDR3 comprises 14 residues. In germline, CDR1 is MGHRA, CDR2 YSYEKL.

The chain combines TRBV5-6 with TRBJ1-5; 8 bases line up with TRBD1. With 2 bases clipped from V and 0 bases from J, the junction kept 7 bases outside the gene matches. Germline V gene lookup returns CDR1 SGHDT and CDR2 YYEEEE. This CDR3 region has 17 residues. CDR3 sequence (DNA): TGTGCCAGCAGCTTTAGGACAGGGAGATATAGCAATCAGCCCCAGCATTTT. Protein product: CASSFRTGRYSNQPQHF.

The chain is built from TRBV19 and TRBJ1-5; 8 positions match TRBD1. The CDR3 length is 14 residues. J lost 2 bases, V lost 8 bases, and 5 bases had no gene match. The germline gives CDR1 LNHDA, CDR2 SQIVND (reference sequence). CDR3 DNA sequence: TGTGCCAGTCAACAGGGGGAGGGCAATCAGCCCCAGCATTTT. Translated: CASQQGEGNQPQHF.